This is a list of T cell receptor beta chains from one sample in a study of metastatic and nonmetastatic thyroid tumors. TCRdb used MiXCR to call clones anew from the PCR reads. The sample carries some 37,000 clones, 40% to 55% recorded once. Sequenced sample: tumor tissue. All receptors derive from a male donor with papillary thyroid cancer or a benign thyroid nodule (not recorded which). Some clones in this sample may be carry-over from other donors' samples. The conserved cysteine and the conserved F or W are not part of the CDR3 here.

ASSPHGTATDTQY	TRBJ2-3	TRBV7-8
ASSPGLSGGEQF	TRBJ2-1	TRBV12-3/TRBV12-4
ASSRMKTGPSSRT	TRBJ1-2	TRBV28
ASSLGDYWGDEQF	TRBJ2-1	TRBV5-1
ASSSPSRDEQY	TRBJ2-7	TRBV18
ASSQGQRWNEQF	TRBJ2-1	TRBV7-8
SARGGDAYNSPLH	TRBJ1-6	TRBV20-1
AWSGGRAQY	TRBJ2-3	TRBV30
ASSEGTAKNIQY	TRBJ2-4	TRBV6-1
ATSEGLDKNIQY	TRBJ2-4	TRBV15
ASSPQGGQEQY	TRBJ2-7	TRBV18
ASSYRGGYEQY	TRBJ2-7	TRBV6-5
ASSSNSGSYNEQF	TRBJ2-1	TRBV6-2/TRBV6-3
ASSETGGIIYEQY	TRBJ2-7	TRBV2
ASSYSAGQGADTGELF	TRBJ2-2	TRBV6-2/TRBV6-3
ATSRDAGQGLWEQF	TRBJ2-1	TRBV15
ASRSQGILF	TRBJ2-1	TRBV27
ASSQTQGLDEQY	TRBJ2-7	TRBV4-1
AISVADTQY	TRBJ2-3	TRBV10-3
ASSLGQWQF	TRBJ2-1	TRBV7-2
AISEGAGNTEAF	TRBJ1-1	TRBV10-3
ASSLEGPGNTIY	TRBJ1-3	TRBV5-1
ASSSNPSRGNTEAF	TRBJ1-1	TRBV28
ASSLGTNANTGELF	TRBJ2-2	TRBV13
ASSPLPQLSNQPQH	TRBJ1-5	TRBV19
ASSLTEYGYT	TRBJ1-2	TRBV7-2
ASSLGATSGTTYEQY	TRBJ2-7	TRBV5-1
SVLAGTTYEQY	TRBJ2-7	TRBV29-1